The 31 T cell receptor beta chains in this list originate from one sample, sequenced in a study of T cells in Graves' hyperthyroidism and ophthalmopathy. Amplification of TCR beta CDR3 regions was performed using RNA transcripts as template. First-round RT-PCR of the TCR CDR3 relied on the HTBI primer set. TCRdb itself ran the multiplex PCR reads through MiXCR, one entry per CDR3 protein. The sample consists of a few hundred thousand distinct CDR3 sequences, about 45% of them appearing once. The sequencing sample was made of peripheral blood or thyroid tissue (not recorded which). Receptors originate from an adult woman with Graves' disease, either hyperthyroidism or ophthalmopathy (not recorded which).

This clonotype was seen repeatedly, ten times or more. The CDR3 region is CASSTGQQGNTIYF. The CDR3 region has the DNA TGTGCCAGCAGTACCGGACAGCAGGGAAACACCATATATTTT. V usage is TRBV6-1 and J usage is TRBJ1-3, with a tentative D call TRBD1 (6 bases). The germline V gene has CDR1 MNHNS and CDR2 SASEGT. This CDR3 is built from 14 residues. The ends were cut back, 5 bases at V and 4 bases at J, with 12 bases in the middle.

With regard to this clonotype: A much larger clone differs by one base, so this may be a read error. The J gene is TRBJ1-2, the V gene TRBV7-9; no reliable D call. Trimming left V 3 bases short and J 3 bases short, with 5 bases between. The CDR3 has 12 amino acids. Germline V gene lookup returns CDR1 SEHNR and CDR2 FQNEAQ (reference sequence). CDR3 coding DNA: TGTGCCAGCAGCTTGAACGACTATGGCTACACCTTC. Protein product: CASSLNDYGYTF.

This clonotype has at least ten counts. V and J are TRBV19 and TRBJ2-5; D unclear. This CDR3 is 15 amino acids long. With 5 bases removed from V and 3 bases from J, the gap between germline ends came to 16 bases. Germline V CDR1 and CDR2: LNHDA, SQIVND (reference sequence). CDR3 in amino acids: CASSWGGRNEETQYF. The CDR3 bases are TGTGCCAGTAGTTGGGGTGGCCGGAACGAAGAGACCCAGTACTTC.

The gene calls are TRBV29-1 and TRBJ2-2; maybe TRBD1 (7 bases). CDR1 is SQVTM and CDR2 is ANQGSEA in the germline V gene. Trimming removed 6 bases from V and 4 bases from J, with 12 bases in between. The CDR3 runs to 13 residues. The CDR3 DNA sequence: TGCAGCGTAAGCCAGGGGGGCACCGGGGAGCTGTTTTTT. Amino acids: CSVSQGGTGELFF.

As DNA, the CDR3 is TGTGCCAGCTCACCACCGGGACATAACGAGCAGTACTTC. It is translated as CASSPPGHNEQYF. The chain uses TRBV18 and TRBJ2-7; D possibly corresponds to TRBD1 (6 bases). V was cut by 0 bases and J by 5 bases, with 8 bases left in between. The germline V gene encodes CDR1 KGHSH and CDR2 LQKENI. The CDR3 has 13 residues.

The V and J genes are TRBV29-1 and TRBJ2-4; 10 bases are shared with TRBD1. Germline lookup yields CDR1 SQVTM and CDR2 ANQGSEA. Unmatched junction bases numbered 12, after V lost 4 bases and J lost 9 bases. This CDR3 region has 15 residues. The CDR3 DNA follows: TGCAGCGTTGTGGCGGGACAGGGGAAATCTGGCATTCAGTACTTC. Translation: CSVVAGQGKSGIQYF.

The V gene is TRBV6-5, the J gene TRBJ2-7; 9 positions agree with TRBD2. The V and J ends lost 4 bases and 2 bases, in that order; junction bases with no gene match: 3. Germline V gene sequence: CDR1 MNHEY, CDR2 SVGAGI. CDR3 size: 14 residues. The CDR3 loop reads CASSWSSGAYEQYF. The DNA of the CDR3 is TGTGCCAGCAGTTGGTCTAGCGGGGCCTACGAGCAGTACTTC.

This clonotype has just a few counts. The chain recombines TRBV15 with TRBJ1-6; D is perhaps TRBD1 (5 bases). The V end lost 1 base, the J end lost 8 bases, and 9 bases lay between the germline ends. The CDR3 contains 14 residues. Per germline, CDR1 LNHNV and CDR2 YYDKDF (reference sequence). Here the CDR3 reads CATSRARGDSPLHF. Here the CDR3 DNA reads TGTGCCACCAGCAGAGCTAGGGGTGATTCACCCCTCCACTTT.

This clonotype was recorded a few times. J is TRBJ1-2 and V is TRBV5-4; 10 bases agree with TRBD1. The CDR3 is 14 residues long. V dropped 3 bases and J dropped 4; count of bases not matched to a gene: 3. Germline V gene lookup returns CDR1 SGHNT and CDR2 YYREEE (reference sequence). The CDR3 region is CASSWTGGTYGYTF. The CDR3 nucleotides read TGTGCCAGCAGCTGGACAGGGGGTACCTATGGCTACACCTTC. Supplemented by reference TRBV5-4 and TRBJ1-2, the full variable domain reads ETGVTQSPTHLIKTRGQQVTLRCSSQSGHNTVSWYQQALGQGPQFIFQYYREEENGRGNFPPRFSGLQFPNYSSELNVNALELDDSALYLCASSWTGGTYGYTFGSGTRLTVV.

This clonotype occurred a few times. A much larger clone lies one base from this, so it may be a read error. The CDR3 ends on some other residue instead of the conserved phenylalanine or tryptophan, so this is likely a read error. V gene TRBV11-2 combines with J gene TRBJ2-7, with D tentatively TRBD2 (6 bases). Germline CDR1 SGHAT, CDR2 FQNNGV. V was clipped by 5 bases and J by 0 bases, with 11 bases between them. The CDR3 runs 14 residues. The chain's CDR3 is CASSVSGASYEQYL. The CDR3 coding sequence is TGTGCCAGCAGCGTTAGCGGTGCCTCCTACGAGCAGTACCTC.

This clonotype came up many times. The chain employs TRBV28 and TRBJ1-1; D gene uncertain. The CDR3 length is 12 residues. Germline V gene data show CDR1 as MDHEN and CDR2 as SYDVKM. The ends were cut back, 0 bases at V and 11 bases at J, with 10 bases in the middle. The CDR3 bases are TGTGCCAGCAGTTTATGGGCAGGAGGGGCTTTCTTT. It is translated as CASSLWAGGAFF.

The chain links TRBV11-2 to TRBJ1-6; 9 nucleotides align to TRBD1. V dropped 8 bases and J dropped 9; count of bases not matched to a gene: 8. The CDR3 extends over 14 amino acids. Germline V gene data show CDR1 as SGHAT and CDR2 as FQNNGV. The CDR3 loop is CASQGQGNISPLHF. CDR3 coding DNA: TGTGCCAGCCAGGGACAGGGTAACATTTCACCCCTCCACTTT.

The J gene is TRBJ1-2, the V gene TRBV20-1; unclear D gene. Germline values: CDR1 DFQATT, CDR2 SNEGSKA (reference sequence). V dropped 2 bases and J dropped 7 bases, with 14 bases sitting between them. This CDR3 is 13 amino acids long. This CDR3 is CSARSDTVGGYTF. CDR3 bases: TGCAGTGCTAGATCCGACACCGTCGGTGGCTACACCTTC.

The genes are TRBV7-8 and TRBJ2-7; tentatively, D is TRBD1 or TRBD2 (5 bases each). V lost 1 base and J 2 bases, leaving 18 bases between the germline ends. CDR3 size: 17 residues. The germline V gene encodes CDR1 SGHVS and CDR2 FQNEAQ. The CDR3 DNA follows: TGTGCCAGCAGCTTAGGTCCCGCCGGGGCCGCCGCCTACGAGCAGTACTTC. This gives the protein CASSLGPAGAAAYEQYF.

The rearrangement joins TRBV14 to TRBJ2-3; D gene ambiguous. The CDR3 contains 12 residues. V lost 0 bases and J 6 bases, leaving 4 bases between the germline ends. Looked up from germline, CDR1 is SGHDN and CDR2 is FVKESK. The CDR3 region is CASSQDWDTQYF. The CDR3 nucleotides are TGTGCCAGCAGCCAAGACTGGGATACGCAGTATTTT.

This clonotype came up a few times. A read error is possible here, since a much larger clone lies one base away. The chain combines TRBV29-1 with TRBJ2-7; 7 nucleotides agree with TRBD2. Germline V gene sequence: CDR1 SQVTM, CDR2 ANQGSEA. Trimming took 5 bases from V and 3 from J; bases not matched to a gene: 4. The CDR3 length is 12 residues. CDR3 DNA: TGCAGCGTTCTGGGAGGGAACTACGAGCAGTACTTC. It yields the protein CSVLGGNYEQYF.

This clonotype has ten or more counts. CDR3 nucleotides: TGTGCCAGCAGCCGATCTTGGAGCTCTGGGGCCAACGTCCTGACTTTC. Amino acids: CASSRSWSSGANVLTF. V gene TRBV7-3 combines with J gene TRBJ2-6; no reliable D call. V was clipped by 5 bases and J by 0 bases, with 11 bases between them. From germline, CDR1 is SGHTA and CDR2 FQGTGA. This CDR3 is 16 amino acids long.

On this clonotype: The junction shows a germline mismatch at one end, possibly a read error. The chain links TRBV6-6 to TRBJ1-2, with D possibly TRBD1 on 5 matching bases. The germline V gene has CDR1 MNHNY and CDR2 SVGAGI (reference sequence). The length of the CDR3 is 13 residues. Here the CDR3 reads CASSGGRNSGYTF. The CDR3 DNA follows: TGTGCCAGCAGTGGGGGTAGGAACTCTGGCTACACCTTC.

This clonotype has at least ten counts. The gene calls are TRBV9 and TRBJ1-4; D not certain. Germline V gene lookup returns CDR1 SGDLS and CDR2 YYNGEE. CDR3 length: 13 amino acids. The V end was cut by 0 bases, the J end by 8 bases, with 8 bases between. The CDR3 here is CASSVVPGEKLFF. DNA for the CDR3: TGTGCCAGCAGCGTAGTACCTGGGGAAAAACTGTTTTTT.

The chain links TRBV7-9 to TRBJ1-3; the D gene is possibly TRBD1 (6 bases). Per germline, CDR1 SEHNR and CDR2 FQNEAQ (reference sequence). The V gene lost 4 bases and the J gene lost 1 base, with 11 bases spanning the gap. CDR3 length equals 15 residues. The CDR3 loop reads CASSSQQGSGNTIYF. DNA for the CDR3: TGTGCCAGCAGCTCGCAACAGGGTTCTGGAAACACCATATATTTT. The full variable domain, with the rest looked up from reference TRBV7-9 and TRBJ1-3, is DTGVSQNPRHKITKRGQNVTFRCDPISEHNRLYWYRQTLGQGPEFLTYFQNEAQLEKSRLLSDRFSAERPKGSFSTLEIQRTEQGDSAMYLCASSSQQGSGNTIYFGEGSWLTVV.

This clonotype occurred many times. The chain links TRBV5-1 to TRBJ2-2, with 10 bases fitting TRBD2. The CDR3 length is 16 residues. J lost 0 bases, V lost 4 bases, and 3 bases had no gene match. The germline V gene has CDR1 SGHRS and CDR2 YFSETQ. CDR3 DNA: TGCGCCAGCAGCGAACTAGCGGGACCGAACACCGGGGAGCTGTTTTTT. Protein sequence: CASSELAGPNTGELFF.

Turning to this clonotype: The junction does not match germline at one end; this may be a read error. This rearrangement joins TRBV2 to TRBJ2-6, with D possibly TRBD1 on 6 matching bases. The CDR3 extends over 16 amino acids. From germline, CDR1 is SNHLY and CDR2 FYNNEI. The CDR3 is CASSDLTGSGANVLTF. The CDR3 DNA sequence: TGCGCCAGCAGTGACTTGACAGGATCTGGGGCCAACGTCCTGACTTTC. The full variable domain, its missing parts supplied by reference TRBV2 and TRBJ2-6, is EPEVTQTPSHQVTQMGQEVILRCVPISNHLYFYWYRQILGQKVEFLVSFYNNEISEKSEIFDDQFSVERPDGSNFTLKIRSTKLEDSAMYFCASSDLTGSGANVLTFGAGSRLTVL.

This clonotype was seen only once. V usage is TRBV29-1 and J usage is TRBJ1-4; perhaps TRBD1 as D (5 bases). Germline CDR1 and CDR2: SQVTM and ANQGSEA. The CDR3 runs 15 residues. V was clipped by 6 bases and J by 10 bases, with 24 bases between them. CDR3 bases: TGCAGCGTAGGCGGTGTCGGGGCGAGTATGGGAAAACTGTTTTTT. Translating it yields CSVGGVGASMGKLFF.

Notes on this clonotype: Mismatch with germline at one junction end may stem from a read error. The chain couples TRBV7-9 to TRBJ2-7; TRBD2 matches 10 bases. This CDR3 is built from 13 residues. Germline CDR1 and CDR2: SEHNR and FQNEAQ (reference sequence). The CDR3 protein is CASSLGLAMHGFF. The CDR3 coding sequence is TGTGCCAGCAGCCTGGGACTAGCGATGCACGGGTTCTTC. The full variable domain, with the rest looked up from reference TRBV7-9 and TRBJ2-7, is DTGVSQNPRHKITKRGQNVTFRCDPISEHNRLYWYRQTLGQGPEFLTYFQNEAQLEKSRLLSDRFSAERPKGSFSTLEIQRTEQGDSAMYLCASSLGLAMHGFFGPGTRLTVT.

CDR3 region: CASSYGGMDYEQYF. The CDR3 nucleotides are TGTGCCAGCAGTTACGGGGGGATGGACTACGAGCAGTACTTC. The chain carries TRBV6-5 and TRBJ2-7, with TRBD2 as a possible D gene (6 bases). The germline V and J ends were trimmed by 2 bases and 3 bases, with 11 bases remaining between them. This CDR3 has 14 amino acids. Germline values: CDR1 MNHEY, CDR2 SVGAGI.

The CDR3 DNA follows: TGTGCCAGCAGTTGGCTAGCGCAAGAGACCCAGCATTTT. Protein product: CASSWLAQETQHF. This chain connects TRBV12-3 or TRBV12-4 to TRBJ1-5; no clear D. V lost 4 bases and J 11 bases, leaving 15 bases between the germline ends. The CDR3 is 13 residues long.

The CDR3 DNA follows: TGTGCCATCAGCCCCGGGAAGGGACAGGGGGCTTCCAAACAGCCCCAGCATTTT. It yields the protein CAISPGKGQGASKQPQHF. The rearrangement joins TRBV10-3 to TRBJ1-5; 12 bases match TRBD1. Germline V gene lookup returns CDR1 ENHRY and CDR2 SYGVKD. The J segment lost 7 bases and the V segment lost 6 bases, leaving 16 bases of the junction unmatched. The CDR3 covers 18 residues.

This clonotype has more than one count but fewer than ten. The chain joins TRBV10-3 to TRBJ2-7; the D gene is possibly TRBD2 (6 bases). This CDR3 is 15 amino acids long. Between the trimmed V and J ends, which lost 2 bases and 5 bases, there was a span of 16 bases. Germline V lookup: CDR1 ENHRY, CDR2 SYGVKD. CDR3 residues: CAISEKWEAGDEQYF. In DNA, the CDR3 is TGTGCCATCAGTGAGAAATGGGAGGCCGGGGACGAGCAGTACTTC.

J is TRBJ1-1 and V is TRBV2; TRBD1 might be the D (6 bases). The CDR3 sequence is 13 residues long. The V and J ends lost 5 bases and 7 bases respectively, with 14 bases between them. The germline CDR1 and CDR2 sequences are SNHLY and FYNNEI. The CDR3 loop is CASSIGQTNEAFF. In DNA form, the CDR3 reads TGTGCCAGCAGTATTGGACAGACGAATGAAGCTTTCTTT. The entire variable domain, with the rest obtained from reference TRBV2 and TRBJ1-1, is as follows: EPEVTQTPSHQVTQMGQEVILRCVPISNHLYFYWYRQILGQKVEFLVSFYNNEISEKSEIFDDQFSVERPDGSNFTLKIRSTKLEDSAMYFCASSIGQTNEAFFGQGTRLTVV.

This clonotype was recorded at least ten times. V gene TRBV4-1 combines with J gene TRBJ1-1; the D is unclear. Germline assignment: CDR1 MGHRA and CDR2 YSYEKL. This CDR3 region has 13 residues. Trimming shortened V by 0 bases and J by 1 base, and 3 bases separated the two germline ends. The CDR3 protein is CASSQETNTEAFF. CDR3 nucleotide sequence: TGCGCCAGCAGCCAAGAGACGAACACTGAAGCTTTCTTT.

This clonotype was detected only a few times. The rearrangement joins TRBV28 to TRBJ1-1, with TRBD1 as a possible D gene (5 bases). The germline gives CDR1 MDHEN, CDR2 SYDVKM. The CDR3 contains 14 residues. V was cut by 5 bases and J by 1 base, with 11 bases left in between. The CDR3 region has the DNA TGTGCCAGCAGTCCTTCGGGGCCGAACACTGAAGCTTTCTTT. Protein: CASSPSGPNTEAFF.